The 23 T cell receptor beta chains reported below all come from one sample, sequenced in a study of technical replicates of blood from a handful of donors. Sequencing used immunoSEQ multiplex PCR; TCRdb keeps in-frame clones, though not all of them. The sample consists of about 75,000 clones, almost 95% of them appearing once. Sequencing used T cells isolated from PBMCs. These receptor sequences come from a human donor in good health.

The J gene is TRBJ2-7, the V gene TRBV6-1; a weak D match, TRBD1 (6 bases). Deletions cut 5 bases from V and 2 bases from J, with 13 bases between. The length of the CDR3 is 14 residues. Germline values: CDR1 MNHNS, CDR2 SASEGT. CDR3 amino acids: CASSTDSFPYEQYF. The DNA for the CDR3 is TGTGCCAGCAGTACGGACAGTTTCCCCTACGAGCAGTACTTC.

This chain connects TRBV11-3 to TRBJ2-5; D remains unclear. Between the trimmed V and J ends, which lost 1 base and 3 bases, there was a span of 3 bases. The CDR3 consists of 12 residues. Germline V CDR1 and CDR2: SGHNT, YENEEA. The CDR3, as DNA: TGTGCCAGCAGCTTAGTAAAAGAGACCCAGTACTTC. This translates into CASSLVKETQYF.

The chain has TRBV11-2 and TRBJ2-7, with TRBD1 identical over 9 bases. Trimming at V came to 5 bases and at J to 6 bases, leaving 8 bases not matched to a gene. Germline CDR1 is SGHAT and CDR2 is FQNNGV. The CDR3 extends over 14 amino acids. CDR3 in amino acids: CASSLWDRVIEQYF. CDR3 in DNA: TGTGCCAGCAGCCTCTGGGACAGGGTAATCGAGCAGTACTTC.

The V call is TRBV28, the J call TRBJ1-1; no definite D call. The CDR3 runs to 13 residues. Germline V gives CDR1 MDHEN, CDR2 SYDVKM. Trimming pared 5 bases from V and 4 bases from J, leaving 11 bases between. The CDR3: CASSPSSLTEAFF. The CDR3 coding sequence is TGTGCCAGCAGTCCATCCAGTCTCACTGAAGCTTTCTTT.

The chain links TRBV9 to TRBJ1-1, with D unresolved. V was trimmed by 0 bases and J by 4 bases, leaving 7 bases between them. Per germline, CDR1 SGDLS and CDR2 YYNGEE. The CDR3 totals 13 residues. The CDR3 DNA reads as TGTGCCAGCAGCGTAGAAAGCTCCACTGAAGCTTTCTTT. The encoded protein is CASSVESSTEAFF.

The rearrangement links TRBV9 to TRBJ1-4; 10 nucleotides align to TRBD1. The CDR3 loop spans 16 amino acids. V trimming: 3 bases; J trimming: 6 bases; junction bases outside the gene matches: 8. Germline V CDR1 and CDR2: SGDLS, YYNGEE. CDR3 nucleotide sequence: TGTGCCAGCAGCGCCGCCGGGACAGGGGAGTATGAAAAACTGTTTTTT. Residues: CASSAAGTGEYEKLFF. Full variable domain (rest looked up from reference TRBV9 and TRBJ1-4): DSGVTQTPKHLITATGQRVTLRCSPRSGDLSVYWYQQSLDQGLQFLIQYYNGEERAKGNILERFSAQQFPDLHSELNLSSLELGDSALYFCASSAAGTGEYEKLFFGSGTQLSVL.

This chain uses TRBV29-1 with TRBJ2-3; 7 bases are a match to TRBD2. Germline V CDR1 and CDR2: SQVTM, ANQGSEA. The trim removed 4 bases at V and 5 bases at J, leaving 3 bases unmatched. This CDR3 has 12 amino acids. Here the CDR3 DNA reads TGCAGCGTTGGCGGGAGAGGAGATACGCAGTATTTT. Protein: CSVGGRGDTQYF.

The chain uses TRBV4-2 and TRBJ2-7; 8 bases are a match to TRBD2. CDR3 length: 13 amino acids. Germline trimming cut 7 bases from V and 7 bases from J; bases unmatched to any gene: 9. CDR1 and CDR2 from the germline V gene are LGHNA and YNFKEQ. CDR3 bases: TGTGCCAGCACGCAGGCGGGAGGAAGAGAGCAGTACTTC. This sequence encodes CASTQAGGREQYF.

This sequence joins TRBV5-1 and TRBJ2-7; possibly TRBD1 for D (6 bases). Germline CDR1 SGHRS, CDR2 YFSETQ. V was clipped by 0 bases and J by 5 bases, with 15 bases between them. The CDR3 runs 15 residues. The CDR3 nucleotides are TGCGCCAGCAGCTTGGAATTCAGGGGTAGGGACGAGCAGTACTTC. Protein product: CASSLEFRGRDEQYF.

The chain is built from TRBV7-8 and TRBJ2-1, with 10 positions matching TRBD2. With V trimmed by 5 bases and J by 7 bases, 8 bases remained unmatched. The CDR3 runs to 15 residues. The V gene's germline CDR1 is SGHVS and CDR2 FQNEAQ. As DNA, the CDR3 is TGTGCCAGCAGCCCCCCTAGCGGGAGAGAGAATGAGCAGTTCTTC. Translating it yields CASSPPSGRENEQFF.

The V call is TRBV6-5, the J call TRBJ1-1, with TRBD1 matching over 8 bases. Per the germline V gene, CDR1 is MNHEY and CDR2 is SVGAGI. The CDR3 is 12 amino acids. Germline trimming cut 6 bases from V and 11 bases from J; bases unmatched to any gene: 8. The CDR3 reads CASSNGQGGAFF. CDR3 nucleotide sequence: TGTGCCAGCAGCAACGGACAGGGTGGGGCTTTCTTT.

The V gene is TRBV11-3, the J gene TRBJ2-7; D is possibly TRBD1 (5 bases). The V gene lost 4 bases and the J gene lost 6 bases, with 13 bases spanning the gap. This CDR3 region has 13 residues. The germline V gene has CDR1 SGHNT and CDR2 YENEEA. CDR3 nucleotides: TGTGCCAGCAGCTCCGGAACAGGAACCGAGCAGTACTTC. It codes for CASSSGTGTEQYF.

The gene calls are TRBV18 and TRBJ2-5, with TRBD2 matching 14 bases. CDR1 is KGHSH and CDR2 is LQKENI in the germline V gene. The CDR3 sequence is 18 residues long. V dropped 3 bases and J dropped 0; count of bases not matched to a gene: 6. In DNA form, the CDR3 reads TGTGCCAGCTCACCGGGACTAGCGGGAGTTGGGTACCAAGAGACCCAGTACTTC. Its protein product is CASSPGLAGVGYQETQYF.

This chain links TRBV11-3 with TRBJ2-2; a weak D match, TRBD2 (5 bases). V gave up 1 base and J gave up 7 bases, with 13 bases separating them. Looked up from germline, CDR1 is SGHNT and CDR2 is YENEEA. The CDR3 consists of 15 residues. CDR3 sequence (DNA): TGTGCCAGCAGCTTAGCTTATAGTGCGGGCGGGGAGCTGTTTTTT. Amino acid sequence: CASSLAYSAGGELFF.

A single count supports this clone. The chain uses TRBV29-1 and TRBJ1-3, with TRBD1 identical over 7 bases. CDR3 length: 11 residues. Germline V gives CDR1 SQVTM, CDR2 ANQGSEA. Trimming removed 2 bases from V and 8 bases from J; junction bases left unmatched: 0. The CDR3, as DNA: TGCAGCGTTGAACAGGGGGACACCATATATTTT. Protein product: CSVEQGDTIYF.

This chain joins TRBV11-2 and TRBJ1-5; D is unresolved. Germline CDR1 is SGHAT and CDR2 is FQNNGV. The V end was cut by 3 bases, the J end by 7 bases, with 10 bases between. The CDR3 spans 13 residues. The CDR3 here is CASSLFGEQPQHF. In DNA form, the CDR3 reads TGTGCCAGCAGCTTGTTCGGGGAGCAGCCCCAGCATTTT. Drawing the rest from reference TRBV11-2 and TRBJ1-5, the complete variable domain is EAGVAQSPRYKIIEKRQSVAFWCNPISGHATLYWYQQILGQGPKLLIQFQNNGVVDDSQLPKDRFSAERLKGVDSTLKIQPAKLEDSAVYLCASSLFGEQPQHFGDGTRLSIL.

Only one count was recorded for this clone. CDR3 in amino acids: CASSTDRGTEAFF. The CDR3 nucleotides read TGCGCCAGCAGTACGGACAGAGGGACTGAAGCTTTCTTT. This rearrangement joins TRBV10-1 to TRBJ1-1; D is possibly TRBD1 (6 bases). Per the germline V gene, CDR1 is WNHNN and CDR2 is SYGVQD (reference sequence). Trimming removed 5 bases from V and 5 bases from J, with 12 bases in between. CDR3 length: 13 residues.

The gene calls are TRBV27 and TRBJ2-7; D might be TRBD1 (6 bases). The CDR3 sequence is 12 residues long. Germline loops: CDR1 MNHEY, CDR2 SMNVEV (reference sequence). Trimming took 8 bases from V and 2 from J, leaving 10 bases between them. The CDR3 DNA sequence: TGTGCCAGCGGGACATTGGCCTACGAGCAGTACTTC. Translating it yields CASGTLAYEQYF.

The chain carries TRBV4-2 and TRBJ2-3; TRBD2 might be the D (6 bases). Per germline, CDR1 LGHNA and CDR2 YNFKEQ. The V gene lost 2 bases and the J gene lost 2 bases, with 17 bases spanning the gap. The CDR3 is made up of 17 amino acids. CDR3 nucleotides: TGTGCCAGCAGCCAAACTATCGGGAGAGAAATCACAGATACGCAGTATTTT. Translating gives CASSQTIGREITDTQYF.

V gene TRBV30 combines with J gene TRBJ1-1; D gene ambiguous. Looked up from germline, CDR1 is GTSNPN and CDR2 is SVGIG (reference sequence). The V gene lost 0 bases and the J gene lost 0 bases, with 17 bases spanning the gap. This CDR3 contains 17 residues. CDR3 DNA sequence: TGTGCCTGGAGTGTACTGGGTCCGGGAGGATTGAACACTGAAGCTTTCTTT. Amino acid sequence: CAWSVLGPGGLNTEAFF.

The chain joins TRBV4-2 to TRBJ2-1; 12 nucleotides align to TRBD2. The J segment lost 9 bases and the V segment lost 0 bases, leaving 15 bases of the junction unmatched. The CDR3 has 19 residues. In germline, CDR1 is LGHNA, CDR2 YNFKEQ. Here the CDR3 reads CASSQDIGTRTSGIIEQFF. As DNA, the CDR3 is TGTGCCAGCAGCCAAGATATTGGGACCCGGACTAGCGGGATCATTGAGCAGTTCTTC.

This chain joins TRBV19 and TRBJ1-5; 10 positions match TRBD1. Per the germline V gene, CDR1 is LNHDA and CDR2 is SQIVND (reference sequence). The V segment lost 4 bases and the J segment 6 bases; nucleotides outside the gene matches: 3. The CDR3 length is 14 residues. The CDR3: CASSTTGGGQPQHF. In nucleotides, the CDR3 is TGTGCCAGTAGTACGACAGGGGGCGGTCAGCCCCAGCATTTT.

This clone has just one count. CDR3 loop: CASRKGQGAQTEAFF. The CDR3 DNA sequence: TGTGCCAGCAGGAAGGGACAGGGGGCGCAGACTGAAGCTTTCTTT. This chain uses TRBV27 with TRBJ1-1; TRBD1 aligns across 12 bases. Unmatched junction bases numbered 7, after V lost 6 bases and J lost 5 bases. This CDR3 spans 15 amino acids. Germline CDR1 reads MNHEY; CDR2 reads SMNVEV (reference sequence).